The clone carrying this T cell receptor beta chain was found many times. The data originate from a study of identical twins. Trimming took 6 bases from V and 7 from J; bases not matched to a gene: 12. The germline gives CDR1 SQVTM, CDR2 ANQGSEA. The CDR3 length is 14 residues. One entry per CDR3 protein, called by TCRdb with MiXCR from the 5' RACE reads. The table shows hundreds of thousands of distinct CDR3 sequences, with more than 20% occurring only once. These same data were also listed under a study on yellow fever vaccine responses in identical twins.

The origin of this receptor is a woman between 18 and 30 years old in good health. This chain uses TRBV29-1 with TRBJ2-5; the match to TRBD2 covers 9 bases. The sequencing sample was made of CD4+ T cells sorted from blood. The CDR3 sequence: CSVGETSGGGTQYF. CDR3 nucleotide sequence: TGCAGCGTGGGTGAGACTAGCGGAGGGGGGACCCAGTACTTC.